What follows describes a single T cell receptor beta chain. The V gene's germline CDR1 is SGHTA and CDR2 FQGNSA. With 5 bases removed from V and 0 bases from J, the gap between germline ends came to 19 bases. The CDR3 spans 17 residues. These data are taken from a study of T-cell reconstitution after alpha-beta-depleted transplantation in children. The TCRbeta library incorporated unique molecular identifiers. TCRdb recomputed calls from the PCR reads with MiXCR, one row per CDR3 protein. The repertoire holds a few hundred thousand distinct CDR3 sequences, with around 10% as singletons. This sample comprised PBMCs from the stem cell graft donor, obtained from the stem cell graft. The V gene is TRBV7-2, the J gene TRBJ2-5, with D perhaps TRBD1 (6 bases). The receptor was isolated from a human donor who donated a stem cell graft to a child with acute lymphoblastic leukemia. The CDR3 DNA reads as TGTGCCAGCAGCCCCGGGCCGGGACACGTGTACCAAGAGACCCAGTACTTC. This encodes CASSPGPGHVYQETQYF.